Shown below are 7 T cell receptor beta chains from a single sample sequenced in a study of blood T cell repertoires in COVID-19 (dated by TCRdb to the early 2020s). Libraries came from the immunoSEQ multiplex PCR assay. TCRdb obtained this table from immuneACCESS and retained in-frame rearrangements with V and J assigned. These tables miss some clones; where compared with another copy, unresolved V genes account for less than half of the shortfall, and the remainder is unexplained. Here the sample has about 280,000 clones; over 75% occur a single time. The ten largest clones represent 13% of the sample. Sequencing was done on a sample of peripheral blood. These receptors were obtained from a human donor in a cohort sampled during active COVID-19.

This rearrangement joins TRBV27 to TRBJ2-3; 8 bases agree with TRBD2. CDR3 length: 16 amino acids. Germline V lookup: CDR1 MNHEY, CDR2 SMNVEV (reference sequence). With 6 bases clipped from V and 5 bases from J, the junction kept 13 bases outside the gene matches. CDR3: CASSLTLGTRRDTQYF. The CDR3 DNA is TGTGCCAGCAGCCTAACTCTCGGGACTAGAAGAGATACGCAGTATTTT.

The V and J genes are TRBV5-5 and TRBJ2-7; TRBD1 matches 10 bases. The CDR3 runs to 15 residues. V lost 2 bases, J lost 5 bases, and 7 bases stayed unmatched. The germline V gene encodes CDR1 SGHKS and CDR2 YYEKEE (reference sequence). The CDR3 reads CASSFPGQGGNEQYF. CDR3 bases: TGTGCCAGCAGCTTCCCCGGACAGGGGGGGAACGAGCAGTACTTC.

V gene TRBV5-1 combines with J gene TRBJ2-1; TRBD1 agrees at 10 bases. The CDR3 covers 13 residues. Per germline, CDR1 SGHRS and CDR2 YFSETQ. Trimming removed 10 bases from V and 10 bases from J; junction bases left unmatched: 11. The CDR3 DNA follows: TGCGCCTCGGGGGACAGGGGAGGCGGGGAGCAGTTCTTC. It encodes CASGDRGGGEQFF. Complete variable domain (other parts from reference TRBV5-1 and TRBJ2-1): KAGVTQTPRYLIKTRGQQVTLSCSPISGHRSVSWYQQTPGQGLQFLFEYFSETQRNKGNFPGRFSGRQFSNSRSEMNVSTLELGDSALYLCASGDRGGGEQFFGPGTRLTVL.

The chain carries TRBV19 and TRBJ1-5; the D gene is possibly TRBD1 (5 bases). Germline V lookup: CDR1 LNHDA, CDR2 SQIVND (reference sequence). CDR3 length: 14 residues. With 6 bases removed from V and 2 bases from J, the gap between germline ends came to 11 bases. CDR3 sequence reads: CASRQVMGNQPQHF. The CDR3 DNA reads TGTGCCAGTAGACAGGTCATGGGCAATCAGCCCCAGCATTTT.

The chain employs TRBV29-1 and TRBJ1-2; D call uncertain. Trimming removed 5 bases at V and 8 bases at J, with 15 bases between. The CDR3 loop spans 12 amino acids. The germline V gene has CDR1 SQVTM and CDR2 ANQGSEA. CDR3 nucleotide sequence: TGCAGCGTTAAGCCAATCGTCTACGGCTACACCTTC. Amino acid sequence: CSVKPIVYGYTF.

The chain combines TRBV29-1 with TRBJ1-1, with TRBD1 matching over 8 bases. Germline-derived CDR1 and CDR2 are SQVTM and ANQGSEA. The CDR3 spans 12 residues. V trimming: 8 bases; J trimming: 6 bases; junction bases outside the gene matches: 8. The CDR3 DNA follows: TGCAGCACAGCGCAGGGGGCGGCTGAAGCTTTCTTT. It specifies CSTAQGAAEAFF.

The chain employs TRBV7-9 and TRBJ2-7; TRBD2 matches at 8 bases. The V and J ends lost 6 bases and 0 bases, in that order; junction bases with no gene match: 7. The germline V gene encodes CDR1 SEHNR and CDR2 FQNEAQ (reference sequence). This CDR3 is 15 amino acids long. The CDR3 protein is CASSKLADSSYEQYF. CDR3 DNA sequence: TGTGCCAGCAGTAAACTAGCGGATAGCTCCTACGAGCAGTACTTC.